This T cell receptor beta chain derives from a study of identical twins. Study-level points and caveats: High-abundance cord blood beta clonotypes had fewer insertions; memory repertoires showed none. Invariant MAIT and iNKT cells may have partly biased zero-insertion analyses. When twins shared out-of-frame alpha sequences, those sequences had excess low generation probability.

This clonotype came up a few times. Its antigen remains unidentified. V was pared by 4 bases and J by 0 bases, with 12 bases of the junction left unmatched. The CDR3 spans 19 residues. CDR1 MGHDK and CDR2 SYGVNS come from the germline V gene. A universal primer binding site was introduced by template switching. The final cDNA contained unique molecular identifiers. TCRdb reprocessed the 5' RACE reads with MiXCR, giving one entry per CDR3 protein. The repertoire holds 200,000 to 250,000 distinct CDR3 sequences, approximately 10% seen once, with approximately 11% in the top ten. This TCR was recovered from a man in his forties or fifties in good health. Sequences were obtained from memory T cells sorted from blood. The chain links TRBV25-1 to TRBJ2-6; 7 positions match TRBD1. Here the CDR3 reads CASSVYGQGVLSGANVLTF. The CDR3 region has the DNA TGTGCCAGCAGTGTTTATGGGCAGGGGGTGCTCTCTGGGGCCAACGTCCTGACTTTC.